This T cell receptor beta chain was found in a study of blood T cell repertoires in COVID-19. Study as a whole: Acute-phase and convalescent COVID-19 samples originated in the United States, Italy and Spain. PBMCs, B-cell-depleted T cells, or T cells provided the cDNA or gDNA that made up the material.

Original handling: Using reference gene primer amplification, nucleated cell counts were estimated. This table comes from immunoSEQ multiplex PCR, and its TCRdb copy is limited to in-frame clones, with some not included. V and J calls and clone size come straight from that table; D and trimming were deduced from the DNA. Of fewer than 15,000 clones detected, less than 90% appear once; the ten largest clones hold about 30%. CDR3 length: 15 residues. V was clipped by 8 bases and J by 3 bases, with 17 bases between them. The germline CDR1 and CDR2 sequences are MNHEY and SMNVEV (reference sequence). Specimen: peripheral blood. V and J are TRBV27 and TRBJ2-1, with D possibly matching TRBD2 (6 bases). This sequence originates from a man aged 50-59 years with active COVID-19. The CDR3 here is CASRPQRDFYNEQFF. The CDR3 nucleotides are TGTGCCAGCCGACCTCAAAGGGACTTCTACAATGAGCAGTTCTTC.